Given below is one T cell receptor (beta chain) in context. This record comes from a study of CD8 T cells in Susac syndrome. RNA totalling roughly 0.45 to 1 ug underwent reverse transcription with random hexamers. TCRdb re-called the immunoSEQ multiplex PCR reads through MiXCR, storing one row per CDR3 protein. The repertoire holds 140,000 or so distinct CDR3 sequences, with less than 95% as singletons. The sequenced sample consisted of CD4+ T cells from PBMCs. This TCR derives from a human donor in good health.

The CDR3, as DNA: TGTGCCAGCGGGTATAACTATGGCTACACCTTC. Translation: CASGYNYGYTF. This chain joins TRBV28 and TRBJ1-2; no clear D gene. The germline V and J ends were trimmed by 8 bases and 1 base, with 5 bases remaining between them. Germline lookup yields CDR1 MDHEN and CDR2 SYDVKM. This CDR3 has 11 residues.